This is a list of T cell receptor beta chains from one sample in a study of T-cell reconstitution after alpha-beta-depleted transplantation in children. TCRdb ran MiXCR on the PCR reads and lists one entry per CDR3 protein. The sample carries 100,000 to 120,000 distinct CDR3 sequences, about 6.4% recorded once. Sequences were derived from PBMCs, mostly from graft donor cells, sampled 360 days after TCRalphabeta/CD19-depleted stem cell transplant. These receptors all come from a male patient between 2 and 9 years old who had a stem cell transplant for acute lymphoblastic leukemia, so the T cells may come from the graft donor. Each CDR3 is given with its conserved first and last residue. D genes are given only for firm matches. A row's size may be missing; if present it is once, few, many or a size class.

J gene	D gene	CDR3 length	clone size	V gene	CDR3 DNA	CDR3 protein
TRBJ2-7	NA	14	many	TRBV7-9	TGTGCCAGCCTGAGGGCAGGGAGCTCCTACGAGCAGTACTTC	CASLRAGSSYEQYF
TRBJ2-4	TRBD2	16	few	TRBV15	TGTGCCACCAGCAGAGCGGGACTAGCGGGCCGGGACATTCAGTACTTC	CATSRAGLAGRDIQYF
TRBJ2-1	NA	17	many	TRBV9	TGTGCCAGCAGCGCGGGAGGGGGCGCCGGAGGACACAATGAGCAGTTCTTC	CASSAGGGAGGHNEQFF
TRBJ1-2	NA	11	few	TRBV6-2/TRBV6-3	TGTGCCAGCAGCCGGTTTTCCGGCTACACCTTC	CASSRFSGYTF
TRBJ1-4	NA	16	many	TRBV7-9	TGTGCCAGCAGCTTATCTGGCACTAGTCGTAATGAAAAACTGTTTTTT	CASSLSGTSRNEKLFF
TRBJ1-1	TRBD1	15	many	TRBV7-2	TGTGCCAGCAGCTTGCGGACAGGGATGAACACTGAAGCTTTCTTT	CASSLRTGMNTEAFF
TRBJ2-2	NA	13	many	TRBV9	TGTGCCAGCAGCGTAGTAGGGGAGCGGGAGCTGTTTTTT	CASSVVGERELFF
TRBJ2-3	TRBD2	17	many	TRBV9	TGTGCCAGCAGCGTCCCTCGGACTAGCGGGGACCGGGGTACGCAGTATTTT	CASSVPRTSGDRGTQYF
TRBJ1-5	NA	17	few	TRBV27	TGTGCCAGCAGTTTATCCCGCAGGGGATATAGCAATCAGCCCCAGCATTTT	CASSLSRRGYSNQPQHF
TRBJ2-5	NA	15	many	TRBV7-2	TGTGCCAGCAGCTATTACGGGGGAATCCAAGAGACCCAGTACTTC	CASSYYGGIQETQYF
TRBJ2-3	NA	13	many	TRBV28	TGTGCCAGCAGTTTTTTGGGAAGAGATACGCAGTATTTT	CASSFLGRDTQYF
TRBJ2-5	TRBD1	15	many	TRBV2	TGTGCCAGCAGTGATATGACGACAGGGACGGAGACCCAGTACTTC	CASSDMTTGTETQYF
TRBJ2-3	TRBD1	15	many	TRBV4-3	TGCGCCAGCAGCCAAGGGGACAGCCCCACAGATACGCAGTATTTT	CASSQGDSPTDTQYF
TRBJ2-1	NA	15	few	TRBV7-7	TGTGCTAGCAGCCCCGGGGGCGGGGGTTACAATGAGCAGTTCTTC	CASSPGGGGYNEQFF
TRBJ1-5	TRBD1	13	few	TRBV9	TGTGCCAGCAGCGCAGGGGGCAGGCAGCCCCAGCATTTT	CASSAGGRQPQHF
TRBJ2-7	TRBD2	13	many	TRBV27	TGTGCCAGCAGTCCCGGGACTAACTACGAGCAGTACTTC	CASSPGTNYEQYF
TRBJ1-1	NA	13	many	TRBV10-3	TGTGCCATCAGTGAGTCGAGGGTGGGGGAAGCTTTCTTT	CAISESRVGEAFF
TRBJ1-1	NA	15	many	TRBV5-1	TGCGCCAGCAGCTTGGGTGGGGGACTTGGAACTGAAGCTTTCTTT	CASSLGGGLGTEAFF
TRBJ2-5	TRBD2	13	few	TRBV20-1	TGCAGTGCCGCGGGGGACGAAGGGCGGACCCAGTACTTC	CSAAGDEGRTQYF
TRBJ2-2	TRBD1	16	NA	TRBV5-1	TGCGCCAGCAGCTTGGTAGGGCAGGGGGCCACCGGGGAGCTGTTTTTT	CASSLVGQGATGELFF
TRBJ2-2	TRBD2	17	NA	TRBV7-8	TGTGCCAGCAGCCTGGGGACTAGCGGTTTTACTACCGGGGAGCTGTTTTTT	CASSLGTSGFTTGELFF
TRBJ1-1	NA	14	NA	TRBV5-1	TGCGCCAGCAGCTTTAAGGCAGGCTACACTGAAGCTTTCTTT	CASSFKAGYTEAFF
TRBJ2-7	NA	15	many	TRBV4-3	TGCGCCAGCAGCTCAGCAGACAGTAGCTCCTACGAGCAGTACTTC	CASSSADSSSYEQYF
TRBJ1-1	NA	13	many	TRBV7-7	TGTGCTAGCAGCTTCCAGGTGAACACTGAAGCTTTCTTT	CASSFQVNTEAFF
TRBJ1-2	NA	10	NA	TRBV30	TGTGCCTGGAGGGGTTGGGGCTACACCTTC	CAWRGWGYTF